This T cell receptor beta chain comes out of a study of cytomegalovirus exposure and HLA in healthy donors (dated by TCRdb to the late 2010s). Describing the broader study: In an earlier analysis of 587 of the donors, roughly 300 Gb of sequence data and some 100 million unique TCR beta sequences from about 179 million T cells were reported. About 300 gigabases of sequencing data and around 80 million unique TCR sequences made up an early release that covered approximately 620 HLA-typed donors. Of the approximately 400 genotyped donors, 81% were placed in the genetic ancestry cluster associated with self-reported Caucasian donors. The study aimed to test whether cataloging public T cell receptors could reveal signatures of past pathogen exposure. The T cell repertoires of 550 to 850 subjects were profiled by immunosequencing and related to cytomegalovirus serostatus. A separate validation cohort of 100 to 150 different subjects was used in addition to the roughly 640-subject first cohort. To predict cytomegalovirus infection status, the study brought together high-throughput TCR immunosequencing, statistical association of individual TCRs with disease status, and machine learning. A later analysis re-examined previously published TCR beta repertoires from just over 650 donors and added high-resolution HLA genotyping to investigate patterns of TCR occurrence. Rather than using new phenotypic data, the later analysis identified candidate immune exposures from TCR beta sequences and from how often those sequences occurred across donors. In an earlier analysis of 587 of the donors, high-throughput TCR beta sequencing was used to judge whether each TCR beta V gene segment behaved as functional or pseudogenic. Donor age, sex, ethnicity and CMV serostatus were compiled together with the repertoire data. A later genetic analysis took genome-wide SNP genotypes for about 65% of the 666 donors and used that subset as a discovery cohort. Every repertoire in the discovery cohort had been generated on one and the same sequencing platform. HLA typing covered class I and class II loci at four-digit resolution. Typing coverage varied by locus: about 629-640 donors for A, B, C, DRB1 and DQB1; approximately 560 for DQA1; some 610 for DPA1; more than 450 for DPB1. Five DR-DQ haplotypes were handled as single units for association and clustering, since linkage in the cohort was strong. Among 300 to 450 genotyped donors of the cohort, an average of approximately 250,000 unique TCR beta nucleotide sequences were sequenced per donor, around a sixth of them non-productive. What the work shows at the level of the full study, not this receptor alone: Compared with the approximately 670-donor mean, donors in an Asian-associated ancestry cluster had fewer N-insertions in productive TCRs, according to a later genetic analysis. In vitro tests confirmed that a few of the cytomegalovirus-associated TCR beta chains recognize cytomegalovirus antigens. A group of highly shared sequence variants was considered likely to be a technical artifact of the sequencing pipeline. An association between a missense DCLRE1C variant and V-gene and J-gene trimming of TCR beta chains was found in a later genetic analysis and replicated in an independent cohort. In a later analysis, TCR association rates were found to vary across HLA loci, with the most associated TCRs seen for DRB1 alleles and the fewest for HLA-C alleles. HLA typing was unavailable for some donors at each locus, so association tests used only the typed subset. In both the original and validation cohorts, the classifier was reported to diagnose cytomegalovirus status with high specificity and sensitivity. When HLA alleles, especially DR and DQ, strongly co-occurred, attributing TCR associations to individual alleles was difficult. Because counts were too low, more than 15 rarely observed V segments, including chromosome 9 orphons, were left out of the earlier analysis of approximately 500 of the donors. In a later analysis, most CMV-associated TCR beta chains were found to appear HLA-restricted, with HLA associations seemingly driven largely by CMV exposure. Because the 87-base-pair reads could not distinguish some IMGT-functional V segments, including TRBV6-2 and TRBV6-3, those segments were excluded. A further reported finding was that TCR beta sequences accurately predicted the HLA-A and HLA-B alleles for most subjects in the first cohort. A later analysis associated roughly 17,000 TCR beta sequences with specific HLA alleles at a false discovery rate of 0.05. Correlated functional status among segregating V segments might be attributable to linkage disequilibrium, but an unknown experimental factor could not be ruled out. For the cohort, immune exposure information was limited to CMV serostatus. Broadly in line with IMGT annotations, most TCR beta V segments showed up in productive rearrangements about 87% or about 30% of the time in an earlier analysis of 587 of the donors. A total of fewer than 200 TCR beta chains were listed by the study as associated with cytomegalovirus. The authors suggested that the approach could potentially be generalized to other disease states and immunological phenotypes. In a later analysis, several top co-occurrence clusters were reported to appear linked to parvovirus B19, influenza, CMV and Epstein-Barr virus. In a later analysis, HLA-associated TCR beta chains were found to be more clonally expanded and to have lower generation probabilities than equally common non-associated chains. Presence/absence analyses assumed roughly uniform sequencing depth across donors, an assumption that may not hold. In this cohort, only TCR beta chains were sequenced, and detectable features were limited by the absence of alpha or paired-chain data. Most TCR sequences were seen in very few donors, while some public TCRs were found in many individuals.

The cohort was made up of several hundred healthy bone marrow donors. At the time of sampling, every cohort member was nominally healthy, though immune exposures that went unrecorded were likely present. The donor was CMV seropositive and belonged to the group of around 300 seropositive cohort members. Each donor provided a peripheral blood sample, and peripheral blood mononuclear cells were used for TCR beta sequencing. Genomic DNA was extracted from the blood cell samples with the Qiagen DNeasy Blood Extraction Kit. CDR1 and CDR2 are read off the germline V gene as SQVTM and ANQGSEA. There are 15 amino acids in the CDR3, from cysteine to phenylalanine inclusive. Of all the DNA, just the CDR3 is kept, 45 bases in frame from base 1. V is reduced by 5 bases and J by 7 bases, leaving a spacing of 18 bases between them. Of note for this clone: Its antigen is still unknown. There are no base qualities to consult, and no much larger clone falls within one base.

The protocol used for the library was the immunoSEQ multiplex PCR assay. For the multiplex PCR, a mixture combining 60 forward primers for TCR Vbeta segments and 13 reverse primers for TCR Jbeta segments was used. A multiplex PCR assay on genomic DNA amplified the CDR3 region of rearranged TCR beta genes. The Illumina HiSeq System was used to sequence the amplified TCR beta libraries as 87-base-pair reads. The published analysis was carried out like this. Across the 670 or so repertoires, a later analysis counted 80 million or so unique TCR beta chains, around 11 million of which were shared by at least two donors. Raw reads were error-corrected and collapsed into unique sequences with a nearest-neighbor algorithm that merged closely related sequences to remove PCR and sequencing errors. CDR3 sequences were aligned to IMGT reference sequences to assign V, D and J gene segments. For a sequence to be retained, a match of at least six nucleotides to both a V gene segment and a J gene segment was required. Rearrangements were called productive when the CDR3 lacked stop codons and stayed in frame with V and J; all others were non-productive. Following IMGT convention, CDR3 was defined as the stretch from the second conserved V-encoded cysteine to the conserved J-encoded phenylalanine. In an earlier analysis of more than 550 of the donors, sequences lacking an unambiguous match to a single V gene segment were excluded. In an earlier analysis of about 590 of the donors, a V segment was called functional when productive rearrangements were above 56.7%, and segregating when the standard deviation between donors exceeded 5%. A statistical classification framework was developed to diagnose cytomegalovirus status using the catalog of TCR beta chain sequences. V and J gene assignment, in a later analysis, came from comparing TCR nucleotide sequences with IMGT/GENE-DB human TR gene sequences. Using the TCRdist pipeline, a later analysis assigned CDR3 sequences along with most-parsimonious VDJ recombination scenarios. In a later analysis, every TCR beta chain was defined by the combination of its CDR3 amino acid sequence and its V-gene family, and reads without a unique V-gene family were dropped. As a way to deal with suspected cross-contamination and a sequencing artifact, a later analysis dropped approximately 590 nucleotide sequences that were highly shared and had low generation probability. In a later analysis, a clonal expansion index for each public chain was calculated from normalized within-repertoire ranks of inferred template counts. In a later analysis, generation probabilities were computed with a VDJ recombination model fitted to out-of-frame rearrangements, and the resulting probabilities were checked against IGoR. In a later analysis, hypergeometric tests were used to score TCR-TCR, TCR-HLA and TCR-CMV co-occurrence, with a repertoire-size bias correction applied to TCR pairs. A later analysis estimated false discovery rates by permuting HLA or CMV assignments 20 times. In a later analysis, co-occurring TCRs were grouped with DBSCAN, and TCRdist sequence similarity was added when clustering was performed within HLA-allele-positive subsets. Repertoires with fewer than 30,000 or more than 120,000 public chains were left out of co-occurrence clustering, as were four to six repertoires with anomalous nucleotide sharing. Imported from immuneACCESS, the table was reduced by TCRdb to in-frame sequences with V and J called. These copies leave out some clones; in studies compared against another copy, an unresolved V gene accounts for under half, and the cause of the remainder is not known. V, J and clone size were drawn from that table, and D and trimming were deduced from the DNA. In this sample the table shows tens of thousands of clones, roughly 63% of which occur a single time. The top ten clonotypes cover approximately 16% of the sample.

In this chain, TRBV29-1 is recombined with TRBJ1-6; TRBD1 is perhaps the D gene, given 6 matching bases. Sequencing was carried out using PBMCs. The receptor was derived from a woman aged 35 to 49 in good health and CMV-seropositive. The nucleotide sequence reads TGCAGCGTTCACTTGACAGGAGTGAGCAATTCACCCCTCCACTTT. Its coded protein is CSVHLTGVSNSPLHF.